This is a list of T cell receptor beta chains from one sample in a study of T cell repertoires in cytomegalovirus infection. These TCRs' antigens remain unknown. One entry per CDR3 protein results from TCRdb running MiXCR on the reads. The data hold 600,000 to 700,000 distinct CDR3 sequences, with around 35% observed a single time. The material sequenced was cultured PBMCs, taken from culture after CMV antigen stimulation. These receptors were collected from a human donor in good health (CMV status not recorded). Some clones in this sample may be carry-over from other donors' samples. CDR3s include the opening cysteine and the closing phenylalanine or tryptophan. The order of the fields is clone size, D gene, J gene, V gene, CDR3 protein, CDR3 DNA. The D gene is left open where the match is weak. Rows may omit the clone size; those that give it use once, few, many or a size class.

many - TRBJ1-6 TRBV7-2 CASSFGYNSPLHF TGTGCCAGCAGCTTCGGCTATAATTCACCCCTCCACTTT
many - TRBJ1-1 TRBV7-2 CASSSGPQRGEAFF TGTGCCAGCAGCTCGGGGCCACAGCGGGGTGAAGCTTTCTTT
many TRBD1 TRBJ2-5 TRBV7-2 CASSHTTGREQETQYF TGTGCCAGCAGCCATACGACAGGGAGAGAACAAGAGACCCAGTACTTC
- - TRBJ2-3 TRBV27 CASSLRQATDTQYF TGTGCCAGCAGTTTGCGGCAAGCCACAGATACGCAGTATTTT
many TRBD2 TRBJ2-7 TRBV7-2 CASKRGTSDVEQYF TGTGCCAGCAAAAGAGGGACTAGCGATGTCGAGCAGTACTTC
few TRBD1 TRBJ1-5 TRBV7-2 CASSWDSYSNQPQHF TGTGCCAGCAGCTGGGACAGTTATAGCAATCAGCCCCAGCATTTT
- - TRBJ1-2 TRBV12-3/TRBV12-4 CASSLTARSYGYTF TGTGCCAGCAGTTTGACGGCTAGGAGCTATGGCTACACCTTC
few TRBD2 TRBJ2-3 TRBV7-9 CASSLGLARDTQYF TGTGCCAGCAGCTTAGGACTAGCTAGGGATACGCAGTATTTT
- - TRBJ1-1 TRBV6-1 CASNEANRDVKAFF TGTGCCAGCAACGAGGCGAACCGGGACGTTAAAGCTTTCTTT
- TRBD1 TRBJ2-5 TRBV28 CASSLWGQQETQYF TGTGCCAGCAGTTTATGGGGACAGCAAGAGACCCAGTACTTC
- - TRBJ2-5 TRBV10-3 CAISGGGGATSQETQYF TGTGCCATCAGTGGCGGAGGGGGGGCGACTTCTCAAGAGACCCAGTACTTC
- TRBD1 TRBJ1-1 TRBV4-1 CASSPRTGKVSGTEAFF TGCGCCAGCAGCCCCCGGACAGGGAAGGTTTCGGGAACTGAAGCTTTCTTT
- - TRBJ1-2 TRBV20-1 CSATWGKGGYTF TGCAGTGCCACATGGGGCAAGGGGGGCTACACCTTC
- - TRBJ1-1 TRBV2 CASRSEQNTEAFF TGTGCCAGCAGGTCGGAACAGAACACTGAAGCTTTCTTT
- TRBD2 TRBJ2-5 TRBV28 CASSSLAGEDQETQYF TGTGCCAGCAGTTCCCTAGCGGGGGAGGATCAAGAGACCCAGTACTTC
- - TRBJ1-1 TRBV15 CATSRPRAGGVTEAFF TGTGCCACCAGCAGACCCCGGGCGGGGGGCGTCACTGAAGCTTTCTTT
many - TRBJ1-1 TRBV7-2 CASSLGQAGSTEAFF TGTGCCAGCAGCTTAGGGCAGGCAGGGAGCACTGAAGCTTTCTTT
few - TRBJ1-3 TRBV2 CASRAGNTIYF TGTGCCAGCAGGGCCGGAAACACCATATATTTT
few TRBD2 TRBJ2-7 TRBV6-4 CASSDSGQGLAGYEQYF TGTGCCAGCAGTGACTCCGGCCAGGGACTAGCAGGGTACGAGCAGTACTTC
- TRBD1 TRBJ1-2 TRBV7-2 CASSSRTGVPYGYTF TGTGCCAGCAGCTCACGGACAGGGGTCCCCTATGGCTACACCTTC
- - TRBJ1-2 TRBV12-3/TRBV12-4 CASSLNGYTF TGTGCCAGCAGTCTAAATGGCTACACCTTC
few TRBD1 TRBJ2-5 TRBV10-3 CAIRLGTEQETQYF TGTGCCATCAGACTCGGGACAGAGCAAGAGACCCAGTACTTC
many TRBD2 TRBJ2-3 TRBV7-2 CASSLSLAGEFTQYF TGTGCCAGCAGCTTATCTTTAGCGGGGGAGTTTACGCAGTATTTT
- - TRBJ1-5 TRBV6-1 CASSERDLINQPQHF TGTGCCAGCAGTGAAAGGGACCTTATTAATCAGCCCCAGCATTTT
few - TRBJ2-5 TRBV7-9 CASVGLPGTQYF TGTGCCAGCGTGGGACTCCCGGGGACCCAGTACTTC
- - TRBJ1-6 TRBV20-1 CSASSQIFSYNSPLHF TGCAGTGCTAGCTCCCAAATCTTCTCCTATAATTCACCCCTCCACTTT
- - TRBJ2-5 TRBV2 CASSNRALQKTQYF TGTGCCAGCTCGAACAGGGCGCTGCAGAAGACCCAGTACTTC
many TRBD2 TRBJ2-7 TRBV7-9 CASSLDNSGRPYEQYF TGTGCCAGCAGCTTAGACAATAGCGGGAGACCCTACGAGCAGTACTTC
few - TRBJ1-4 TRBV6-1 CASSDGGYYEKLFF TGTGCCAGCAGTGACGGGGGGTACTATGAAAAACTGTTTTTT
- - TRBJ2-7 TRBV20-1 CSARGLPDDSYEQYF TGCAGTGCTAGGGGCCTACCCGACGACTCCTACGAGCAGTACTTC
- - TRBJ2-2 TRBV7-6 CASSPIFRGNYPGELFF TGTGCCAGCAGCCCCATCTTTCGGGGGAACTACCCGGGGGAGCTGTTTTTT
- - TRBJ1-6 TRBV27 CASSFGQGQNSPLHF TGTGCCAGCAGTTTTGGCCAGGGCCAGAATTCACCCCTCCACTTT
- TRBD1 TRBJ2-7 TRBV12-3/TRBV12-4 CASRTGWDYEQYF TGTGCCAGCAGGACAGGGTGGGACTACGAGCAGTACTTC
- - TRBJ2-3 TRBV4-3 CASSQKVPQGGDTQYF TGCGCCAGCAGCCAAAAAGTCCCCCAGGGGGGAGATACGCAGTATTTT
few - TRBJ1-5 TRBV19 CASSRGIFRDSNQPQHF TGTGCCAGTAGTAGGGGGATTTTCCGGGATAGCAATCAGCCCCAGCATTTT
many TRBD1 TRBJ2-1 TRBV7-2 CASRATGGRQFF TGTGCCAGCAGGGCTACAGGGGGCAGGCAGTTCTTC
- - TRBJ1-6 TRBV19 CASMPGPTSSYNSPLHF TGTGCCAGTATGCCGGGACCGACGAGCTCCTATAATTCACCCCTCCACTTT
- - TRBJ2-1 TRBV6-6 CASSYTETSYNEQFF TGTGCCAGCAGTTACACCGAGACCTCCTACAATGAGCAGTTCTTC
- TRBD2 TRBJ2-3 TRBV11-2 CASSLRVGLVRQSDTQYF TGTGCCAGCAGCTTAAGGGTGGGACTAGTTAGGCAATCAGATACGCAGTATTTT
- - TRBJ2-2 TRBV5-1 CASSTNGATGELFF TGCGCCAGCAGCACAAACGGAGCCACCGGGGAGCTGTTTTTT
- TRBD1 TRBJ1-4 TRBV7-6 CASSLLTGGEKLFF TGTGCCAGCAGCTTACTGACAGGGGGTGAAAAACTGTTTTTT
few TRBD2 TRBJ2-2 TRBV6-6 CASRESGARTGELFF TGTGCCAGCAGGGAAAGCGGGGCCCGAACCGGGGAGCTGTTTTTT
few - TRBJ1-1 TRBV5-6 CASSSRRDTLNTEAFF TGTGCCAGCAGCTCCCGCCGGGACACACTTAACACTGAAGCTTTCTTT
many - TRBJ2-7 TRBV7-2 CASKGMGPYEQYF TGTGCCAGCAAAGGGATGGGACCCTACGAGCAGTACTTC
- - TRBJ1-6 TRBV6-2/TRBV6-3 CASSRFSGNSPLHF TGTGCCAGCAGCAGATTTTCGGGCAATTCACCCCTCCACTTT
- - TRBJ2-1 TRBV2 CASMNRDVDEQFF TGTGCCAGCATGAACAGGGATGTGGATGAGCAGTTCTTC
- TRBD1 TRBJ1-6 TRBV7-9 CASSTLTGLALHF TGTGCCAGCAGCACCCTGACAGGGTTGGCCCTCCACTTT
- - TRBJ2-1 TRBV12-3/TRBV12-4 CASSSTGTPSNEQFF TGTGCCAGCAGTTCGACCGGGACACCCAGCAATGAGCAGTTCTTC